Listed below are T cell receptor beta chains from one sample, sequenced in a study of blood T cells in healthy people across ages. In TCRdb, the 5' RACE reads were re-called with MiXCR into one record per CDR3 protein. The table records approximately 780,000 distinct CDR3 sequences, around 25% of them present only once. The data were also submitted as part of a second study, on T cells of mothers and their children.

Sequences were obtained from blood. The origin of the receptors is a boy aged 5 to 17 in good health. Both conserved end residues are part of each CDR3. D genes are given only for firm matches. Size is stated for part of the rows, as once, few or many counts, or as a class when the clone is expanded.

TRBV7-3	TRBJ1-6	.	.	CASSLIKNSPLHF	TGTGCCAGCAGCTTAATCAAGAATTCACCCCTCCACTTT
TRBV5-1	TRBJ2-7	.	.	CASRRGTGFYEQYF	TGCGCCAGCAGGCGAGGCACAGGGTTCTACGAGCAGTACTTC
TRBV6-1	TRBJ2-7	.	few	CASSQGTFKSHEQYF	TGTGCCAGCAGCCAAGGAACATTCAAAAGCCACGAGCAGTACTTC
TRBV5-1	TRBJ1-4	.	few	CASSLAVGTGHEKLFF	TGCGCCAGCAGCTTGGCGGTGGGGACGGGCCATGAAAAACTGTTTTTT
TRBV19	TRBJ2-7	.	many	CASSTGSYEQYF	TGTGCCAGCAGCACAGGGTCCTACGAGCAGTACTTC
TRBV14	TRBJ2-7	.	few	CASSQDRPTGFSYEQYF	TGTGCCAGCAGCCAAGATCGCCCAACAGGGTTCTCCTACGAGCAGTACTTC
TRBV4-1	TRBJ1-4	.	few	CASSRLRALATNEKLFF	TGCGCCAGCAGCCGGCTTAGGGCCCTTGCAACTAATGAAAAACTGTTTTTT
TRBV29-1	TRBJ2-3	.	.	CSVGRGAGGFPDTQCF	.
TRBV5-1	TRBJ1-3	.	few	CASSFWSGRVYRNTIYF	TGCGCCAGCAGCTTTTGGTCGGGGAGAGTTTACAGGAACACCATATATTTT
TRBV7-2	TRBJ2-2	.	few	CASSLDAGELFF	TGTGCCAGCAGCTTAGATGCCGGGGAGCTGTTTTTT
TRBV2	TRBJ2-1	TRBD2	.	CASSPTSGGPPEQFF	TGTGCCAGCAGTCCTACTAGCGGGGGCCCTCCTGAGCAGTTCTTC
TRBV3-1	TRBJ2-5	TRBD2	once	CASSQDVRGASSFF	TGTGCCAGCAGCCAAGACGTGCGGGGGGCCTCTTCGTTCTTC
TRBV5-1	TRBJ2-1	.	.	CASSLDRAHEQFF	TGCGCCAGCAGCTTGGACAGGGCCCATGAGCAGTTCTTC
TRBV2	TRBJ2-5	TRBD2	few	CASSELPSGGMYQETQYF	TGTGCCAGCAGTGAACTGCCTAGCGGAGGGATGTACCAAGAGACCCAGTACTTC
TRBV6-6	TRBJ2-3	.	.	CATRPQGPDTQYF	TGTGCCACACGACCACAAGGGCCAGATACGCAGTATTTT
TRBV29-1	TRBJ2-7	.	.	CSAGLLGDEQYF	TGCAGCGCCGGTCTCCTGGGGGACGAGCAGTACTTC
TRBV20-1	TRBJ1-5	.	few	CSAIGPEVNQPQHF	TGCAGTGCAATCGGACCGGAAGTTAATCAGCCCCAGCATTTT
TRBV12-3/TRBV12-4	TRBJ2-1	TRBD2	few	CASSQIAGSYNEQFF	TGTGCCAGCAGCCAAATAGCGGGGTCCTACAATGAGCAGTTCTTC
TRBV5-1	TRBJ2-4	TRBD1	.	CASSLSQGENIQYF	TGCGCCAGCAGCTTGAGCCAGGGGGAAAACATTCAGTACTTC
TRBV12-3/TRBV12-4	TRBJ2-3	.	.	CASSTTRNTDTQYF	TGTGCCAGCAGTACCACCAGGAACACAGATACGCAGTATTTT
TRBV5-1	TRBJ2-1	.	.	CASSQLAETDEQFF	TGCGCCAGCAGCCAACTTGCGGAGACAGATGAGCAGTTCTTC
TRBV29-1	TRBJ2-7	.	.	CSVEGTVGLAYEQYF	TGCAGCGTTGAAGGGACGGTGGGGCTAGCCTACGAGCAGTACTTC
TRBV9	TRBJ2-1	.	few	CASSVEIRSVNEQFF	TGTGCCAGCAGCGTAGAGATTAGGTCAGTCAATGAGCAGTTCTTC
TRBV20-1	TRBJ2-3	TRBD2	.	CSAYASGATDTQYF	TGCAGTGCTTACGCTAGCGGGGCCACAGATACGCAGTATTTT
TRBV6-6	TRBJ1-4	.	few	CASSYSGATNEKLFF	TGTGCCAGCAGTTACTCGGGAGCAACTAATGAAAAACTGTTTTTT
TRBV28	TRBJ2-7	.	.	CASSQLTYEQYF	TGTGCCAGCAGTCAACTTACCTACGAGCAGTACTTC
TRBV29-1	TRBJ2-5	.	few	CSVEDPDSSRETQYF	TGCAGCGTTGAAGATCCGGACAGCTCCAGGGAGACCCAGTACTTC
TRBV20-1	TRBJ2-5	.	.	CSARSGYQETQYF	TGCAGTGCCCGGTCGGGTTACCAAGAGACCCAGTACTTC
TRBV30	TRBJ2-7	.	.	CAWSLIYEQYF	TGTGCCTGGAGTCTGATCTACGAGCAGTACTTC
TRBV6-4	TRBJ2-2	TRBD1	.	CASPGGPGQGYTGELFF	TGTGCCAGCCCGGGCGGACCGGGACAGGGGTACACCGGGGAGCTGTTTTTT
TRBV9	TRBJ2-1	TRBD2	.	CASSVGSSGVGNEQFF	TGTGCCAGCAGCGTAGGGTCTAGCGGGGTCGGGAATGAGCAGTTCTTC
TRBV11-2	TRBJ2-5	TRBD2	many	CASSTSGQETQYF	TGTGCCAGCAGCACTAGCGGCCAAGAGACCCAGTACTTC
TRBV11-2	TRBJ2-2	.	many	CASSFGGANTGELFF	TGTGCCAGCAGCTTTGGCGGGGCGAACACCGGGGAGCTGTTTTTT
TRBV12-3/TRBV12-4	TRBJ1-2	TRBD1	.	CASSLQGDRGYIF	TGTGCCAGCAGCCTACAGGGGGATCGGGGCTACATCTTC
TRBV11-2	TRBJ2-7	.	.	CASSLGGTLWVEQYF	TGTGCCAGCAGCTTAGGGGGGACCCTTTGGGTCGAGCAGTACTTC
TRBV28	TRBJ1-2	.	few	CASTLGLFNYGYTF	TGTGCCAGCACCTTAGGACTCTTTAACTATGGCTACACCTTC
TRBV20-1	TRBJ1-5	.	.	CSASEGVNQPQHF	TGCAGTGCTAGTGAGGGGGTAAATCAGCCCCAGCATTTT
TRBV5-1	TRBJ1-1	.	.	CASSLRINTEAFF	TGCGCCAGCAGCTTGCGTATTAACACTGAAGCTTTCTTT
TRBV3-1	TRBJ2-5	TRBD2	.	CASSPTRTSGGEETLYF	TGTGCCAGCAGCCCCACCCGGACTAGCGGGGGGGAGGAGACCCTGTACTTC
TRBV15	TRBJ1-6	.	.	CATSRGTGYSPLHF	TGTGCCACCAGCAGGGGTACAGGTTATTCACCCCTCCACTTT
TRBV30	TRBJ1-2	.	.	CAWSVRGLGNGYTF	TGTGCCTGGAGTGTGCGGGGGCTCGGGAATGGCTACACCTTC
TRBV7-9	TRBJ1-4	TRBD1	few	CASSPQGDWEKLFF	TGTGCCAGCAGCCCACAGGGGGATTGGGAAAAACTGTTTTTT
TRBV19	TRBJ2-5	TRBD2	.	CASSTLAGSQETQYF	TGTGCCAGTAGTACACTAGCGGGGTCACAAGAGACCCAGTACTTC
TRBV20-1	TRBJ2-1	.	.	CSVRFTYNEQFF	TGCAGTGTACGGTTCACCTACAATGAGCAGTTCTTC
TRBV29-1	TRBJ2-4	.	few	CSVTEGGAKNIQYF	TGCAGCGTTACGGAGGGGGGAGCCAAAAACATTCAGTACTTC
TRBV28	TRBJ1-3	.	.	CASHSGNTIYF	TGTGCCAGTCACTCTGGAAACACCATATATTTT
TRBV9	TRBJ1-4	TRBD1	few	CAISATGEEKLFF	TGTGCCATCAGCGCGACAGGGGAAGAAAAACTGTTTTTT
TRBV29-1	TRBJ1-3	.	.	CSGGGSGNTIYF	TGCAGCGGAGGGGGCTCTGGAAACACCATATATTTT
TRBV27	TRBJ1-1	.	.	CASKKDSDTEAFF	TGTGCCAGCAAGAAGGACAGCGACACTGAAGCTTTCTTT
TRBV7-2	TRBJ1-2	.	few	CASSLEAGVDYGYTF	TGTGCCAGCAGCTTAGAGGCAGGGGTGGACTATGGCTACACCTTC
TRBV2	TRBJ1-6	.	.	CASSGRGNSPLHF	TGTGCCAGCAGCGGGCGGGGGAATTCACCCCTCCACTTT
TRBV3-1	TRBJ2-1	.	.	CASRNEWENNEQFF	TGTGCCAGCAGGAATGAATGGGAAAACAATGAGCAGTTCTTC
TRBV20-1	TRBJ2-3	.	few	CSAGEAGLSGGDTQYF	TGCAGTGCTGGGGAGGCGGGACTCTCGGGCGGAGATACGCAGTATTTT
TRBV12-3/TRBV12-4	TRBJ2-5	TRBD2	few	CASSLGVAGGRETQYF	TGTGCCAGCAGTTTAGGGGTAGCGGGGGGCAGGGAGACCCAGTACTTC
TRBV12-3/TRBV12-4	TRBJ2-3	TRBD2	few	CASSWGTSGTDTQYF	TGTGCCAGCAGTTGGGGGACTAGCGGCACAGATACGCAGTATTTT